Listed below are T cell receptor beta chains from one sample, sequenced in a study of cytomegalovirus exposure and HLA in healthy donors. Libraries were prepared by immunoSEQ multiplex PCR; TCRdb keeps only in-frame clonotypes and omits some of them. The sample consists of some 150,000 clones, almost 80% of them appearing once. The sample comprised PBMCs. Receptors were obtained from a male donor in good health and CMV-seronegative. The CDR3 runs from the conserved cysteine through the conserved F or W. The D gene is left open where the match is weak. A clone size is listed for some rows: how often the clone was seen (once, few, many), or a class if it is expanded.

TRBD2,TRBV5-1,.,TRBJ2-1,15,TGCGCCAGCAGCTCCCGGGGGGACTCCTACAATGAGCAGTTCTTC,CASSSRGDSYNEQFF
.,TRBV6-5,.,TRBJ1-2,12,TGTGCCAGCACCGGGGGTAACTATGGCTACACCTTC,CASTGGNYGYTF
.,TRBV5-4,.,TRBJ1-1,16,TGTGCCAGCAGCTTGAGAGGGAGAGGGCTGAACACTGAAGCTTTCTTT,CASSLRGRGLNTEAFF
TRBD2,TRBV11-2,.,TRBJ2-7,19,TGTGCCAGCAGCGTGCGGCGACTAGCGGGAGGCAACCAATTCTACGAGCAGTACTTC,CASSVRRLAGGNQFYEQYF
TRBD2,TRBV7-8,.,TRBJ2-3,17,TGTGCCAGCAGCTATGGGACTAGCGGGAGAAGCACAGATACGCAGTATTTT,CASSYGTSGRSTDTQYF
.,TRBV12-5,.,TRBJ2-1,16,TGTGCTAGTGGTTTGGTCCTTGCCAGGGCCGACGATGAGCAGTTCTTC,CASGLVLARADDEQFF
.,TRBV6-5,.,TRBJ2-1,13,TGTGCCAGCAGCCATAGTCTCGGCAATGAGCAGTTCTTC,CASSHSLGNEQFF
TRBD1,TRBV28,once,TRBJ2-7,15,TGTGCCAGCAGTTCTTGGGGACAGAACAACTACGAGCAGTACTTC,CASSSWGQNNYEQYF
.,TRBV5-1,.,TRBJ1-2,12,TGCGCCAGCAGCTTGTCCGGTGATGGCTACACCTTC,CASSLSGDGYTF
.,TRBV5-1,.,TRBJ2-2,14,TGCGCCAGCAGCTTGGCGGGGGTTCCCGGGGAGCTGTTTTTT,CASSLAGVPGELFF
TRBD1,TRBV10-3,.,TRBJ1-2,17,TGTGCCATCAGTGGACAGGGTTCTAAGCTTCCCGAATATGGCTACACCTTC,CAISGQGSKLPEYGYTF
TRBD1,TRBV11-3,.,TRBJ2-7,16,TGTGCCAGCAGCTTAGCCCGGGACAGGTGGGGCTACGAGCAGTACTTC,CASSLARDRWGYEQYF
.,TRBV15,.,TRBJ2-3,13,TGTGCCACCAGCCAGGCTAACACAGATACGCAGTATTTT,CATSQANTDTQYF
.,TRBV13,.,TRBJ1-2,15,TGTGCCAGCAGCTTCACAGAGACTAGGCAGACTGGCTACACCTTC,CASSFTETRQTGYTF
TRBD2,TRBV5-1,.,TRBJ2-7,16,TGCGCCAGCAGCTTTGGAACGGGACTAGGAGGTGGCGAGCAGTACTTC,CASSFGTGLGGGEQYF
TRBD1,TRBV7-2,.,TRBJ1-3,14,TGTGCCAGCAGCTTAACTGGGACAGCCGACACCATATATTTT,CASSLTGTADTIYF
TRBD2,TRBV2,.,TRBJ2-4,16,TGTGCCAGCAGTGGCGGTAGCGGGTCCCCTACAAACATTCAGTACTTC,CASSGGSGSPTNIQYF
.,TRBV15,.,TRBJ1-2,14,TGTGCCACCAGCAGGGAAGATTGGGGGGATGGCTACACCTTC,CATSREDWGDGYTF
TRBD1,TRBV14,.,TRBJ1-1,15,TGTGCCAGCAGCCAGCCGACAGGGGCGGACACTGAAGCTTTCTTT,CASSQPTGADTEAFF
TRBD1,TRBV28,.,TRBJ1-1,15,TGTGCCAGCAGGTACATTGACAGGGGGGGCACTGAAGCTTTCTTT,CASRYIDRGGTEAFF
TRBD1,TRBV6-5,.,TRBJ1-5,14,TGTGCCAGCAGTAACAGGGGTCCCAATCAGCCCCAGCATTTT,CASSNRGPNQPQHF
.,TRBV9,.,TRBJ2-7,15,TGTGCCAGCAGCGTAGCTCGGGGGACCTCCTACGAGCAGTACTTC,CASSVARGTSYEQYF
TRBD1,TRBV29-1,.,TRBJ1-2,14,TGCAGCGTTGATGGGACAGAGGATAACTATGGCTACACCTTC,CSVDGTEDNYGYTF
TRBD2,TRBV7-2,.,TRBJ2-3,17,TGTGCCAGCAGCCTCCTACCCGGACTAGCGGGGGGGCTAACGCAGTATTTT,CASSLLPGLAGGLTQYF
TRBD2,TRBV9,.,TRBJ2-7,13,TGTGCCAGCAGCGTCAGCGGGGGGACCGAGCAGTACTTC,CASSVSGGTEQYF
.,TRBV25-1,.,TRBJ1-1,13,TGTGCCAGCAGTGACCGCCCCGGACAGGAAGCTTTCTTT,CASSDRPGQEAFF
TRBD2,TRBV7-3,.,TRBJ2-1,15,TGTGCCAGCAGCTGGACTAGCGGGAGAAACAATGAGCAGTTCTTC,CASSWTSGRNNEQFF
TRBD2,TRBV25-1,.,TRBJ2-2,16,TGTGCCAGCAGTGATAATTGGTCTAGCGGGGGGGCCGAGCTGTTTTTT,CASSDNWSSGGAELFF
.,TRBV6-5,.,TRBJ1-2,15,TGTGCCAGCAGTCCAACAGGCCTAAGCCCCTATGGCTACACCTTC,CASSPTGLSPYGYTF